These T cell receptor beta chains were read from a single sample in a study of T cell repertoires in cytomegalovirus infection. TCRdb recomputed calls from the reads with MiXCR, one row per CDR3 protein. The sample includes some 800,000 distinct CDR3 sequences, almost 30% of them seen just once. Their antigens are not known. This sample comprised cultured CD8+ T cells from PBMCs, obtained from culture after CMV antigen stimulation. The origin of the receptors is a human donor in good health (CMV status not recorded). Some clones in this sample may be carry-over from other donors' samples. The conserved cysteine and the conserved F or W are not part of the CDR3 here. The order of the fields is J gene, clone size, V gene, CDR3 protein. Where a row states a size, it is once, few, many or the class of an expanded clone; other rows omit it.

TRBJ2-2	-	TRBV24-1	ATSDGRLAGELF
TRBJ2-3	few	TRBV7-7	ASSRTGNALTDTQY
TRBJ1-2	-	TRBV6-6	ASSYVQGPNYGYT
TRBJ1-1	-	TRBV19	ASRAGDTEAF
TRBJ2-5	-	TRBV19	ASSSGGFDETQY
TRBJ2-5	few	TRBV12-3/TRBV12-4	ASSLTQGEETQY
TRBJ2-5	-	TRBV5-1	ASRFGAGGQETQY
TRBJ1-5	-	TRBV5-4	ASSLGTGSDPQH
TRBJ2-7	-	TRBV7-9	ASSHPAGTGSSYEQY
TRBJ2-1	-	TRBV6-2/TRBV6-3	ASREGLAGPYNEQF
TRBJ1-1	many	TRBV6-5	ASSYQLPGGMNTEAF
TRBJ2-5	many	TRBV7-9	ASSPRSAESQETQY
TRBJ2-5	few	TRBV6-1	ASSGGGRESETQY
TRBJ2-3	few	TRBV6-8	ASSYSIPTDTQY
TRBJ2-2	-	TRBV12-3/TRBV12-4	ASSFSVDLNTGELF
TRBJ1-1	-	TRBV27	ASSLSGTGALLTEAF
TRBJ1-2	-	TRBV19	AGSSGYDYGYT
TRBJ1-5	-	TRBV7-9	ASSLYGGNQPQH
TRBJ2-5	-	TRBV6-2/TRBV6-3	AATGTSGGARETQY
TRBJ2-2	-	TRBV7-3	ASSSPTGELF
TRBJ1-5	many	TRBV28	ASTLTDSLDSNQPQH
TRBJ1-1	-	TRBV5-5	ASIKGPNTEAF
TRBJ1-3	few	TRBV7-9	ASSSSPDGGGNTIY
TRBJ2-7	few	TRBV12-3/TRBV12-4	ASVWGGKAYEQY
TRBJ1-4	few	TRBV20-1	SGQDSGQGNEKLF
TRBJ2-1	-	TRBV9	ASSVDVTVTYNEQF
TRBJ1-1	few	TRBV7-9	ASKTGAEGAF
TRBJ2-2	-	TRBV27	ASSSLQGARGPGELF
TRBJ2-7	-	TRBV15	ATSRGENYEQY
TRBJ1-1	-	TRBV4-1	ASSQETGARKWDTEAF
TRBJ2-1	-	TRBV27	ASSPSGGGAYEQF
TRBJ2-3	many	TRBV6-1	AGGTSGGRTDTQY
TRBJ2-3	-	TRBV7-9	ASSGWTGPSTDTQY
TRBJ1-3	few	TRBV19	ASPGQDYTIY
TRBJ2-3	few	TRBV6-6	ASSYSIGLADTQY